The 3 T cell receptor beta chains in this list originate from one sample, sequenced in a study of cytomegalovirus exposure and HLA in healthy donors. PCR employed 60 Vbeta and 13 Jbeta primers. Using immunoSEQ multiplex PCR, the repertoire was profiled, and TCRdb retains in-frame clones only, with some absent. The sample comprises roughly 100,000 clones, approximately 64% of which are singletons, and about 22% rests with the top ten. Sequenced input: PBMCs. These receptors came from a woman in her forties or fifties in good health and CMV-seropositive.

This clone was found a few times. V usage is TRBV4-2 and J usage is TRBJ1-5, with 7 positions matching TRBD1. This CDR3 has 15 amino acids. The ends lost 4 bases at V and 4 bases at J; junction bases unmatched: 7. Germline assignment: CDR1 LGHNA and CDR2 YNFKEQ. The CDR3: CASSPEGGKNQPQHF. CDR3 nucleotides: TGTGCCAGCAGCCCCGAAGGGGGCAAAAATCAGCCCCAGCATTTT.

J is TRBJ1-6 and V is TRBV28; the match to TRBD1 covers 7 bases. The ends lost 7 bases at V and 0 bases at J; junction bases unmatched: 6. There are 16 residues in the CDR3. Germline V CDR1 and CDR2: MDHEN, SYDVKM. The CDR3 is CASNDRASSYNSPLHF. The DNA for the CDR3 is TGTGCCAGCAACGACAGGGCAAGCTCCTATAATTCACCCCTCCACTTT.

The V gene is TRBV5-6, the J gene TRBJ2-6, with D uncertain. Germline CDR1 and CDR2: SGHDT and YYEEEE. The V end was cut by 6 bases, the J end by 2 bases, with 9 bases between. There are 14 residues in the CDR3. CDR3 region: CASNSLAGANVLTF. CDR3 nucleotide sequence: TGTGCCAGCAACTCTCTAGCTGGGGCCAACGTCCTGACTTTC.